This T cell receptor beta chain was obtained from a study of cytotoxic CD8 clonotypes in ibrutinib-treated CLL. Study context: Enrolment comprised some 10 relapsed/refractory and around 15 treatment-naive patients; some 18 were IGHV unmutated. Specimens for response were gathered following a median approximately 11 months of therapy, spanning 6 to 36.

Per the germline V gene, CDR1 is MNHEY and CDR2 is SVGAGI. The ends lost 3 bases at V and 4 bases at J; junction bases unmatched: 6. CDR3 size: 15 residues. Depth targeted 1 in 200,000 to 1 in 1 million T cells, averaging approximately 10x coverage per clonotype. The protocol was immunoSEQ multiplex PCR, while the TCRdb copy is restricted to in-frame clones and leaves out a portion. Here the sample spans roughly 17,000 clones, around two thirds being singletons. The starting material was PBMCs, obtained after 12 months of ibrutinib treatment. This clonotype originated in a human donor with chronic lymphocytic leukemia. The gene calls are TRBV6-5 and TRBJ2-3, with 8 bases aligning to TRBD2. CDR3 region: CASSYKREGSDTQYF. The CDR3 coding sequence is TGTGCCAGCAGTTATAAACGGGAGGGGTCAGATACGCAGTATTTT.